One sample yielded the 21 T cell receptor beta chains listed below, sequenced in a study of shared clonotypes between healthy human individuals. TCRdb keeps only in-frame clones here, not all; method: immunoSEQ multiplex PCR. The data hold some 1,600,000 clones, with 98% observed a single time. The sequenced material came from naive CD4+ T cells sorted from blood. Subset in this sample: CD45RA+ positively selected. The receptors come from a young man in good health.

The chain has TRBV18 and TRBJ2-1, with 10 bases that match TRBD2. This CDR3 is built from 15 residues. J was trimmed by 5 bases and V by 5 bases; bases with no gene match: 6. Per the germline V gene, CDR1 is KGHSH and CDR2 is LQKENI. The CDR3 loop reads CASSTSLAGDNEQFF. The CDR3 DNA is TGTGCCAGCTCAACCTCTCTAGCGGGGGACAATGAGCAGTTCTTC.

The V call is TRBV29-1, the J call TRBJ1-1; 9 bases align to TRBD1. The CDR3 sequence is 13 residues long. Germline-derived CDR1 and CDR2 are SQVTM and ANQGSEA. V was clipped by 7 bases and J by 1 base; unmatched bases: 4. The CDR3 sequence is CSAGTGPNTEAFF. The DNA for the CDR3 is TGCAGCGCGGGGACAGGGCCGAACACTGAAGCTTTCTTT.

V and J are TRBV7-9 and TRBJ1-1; D unresolved. V was cut by 6 bases and J by 1 base, with 18 bases left in between. The CDR3 extends over 16 amino acids. Per germline, CDR1 SEHNR and CDR2 FQNEAQ (reference sequence). The DNA of the CDR3 is TGTGCCAGCAGTTCCCCGGGTGGACGTACGAACACTGAAGCTTTCTTT. This sequence encodes CASSSPGGRTNTEAFF.

The chain recombines TRBV5-5 with TRBJ2-7; D gene uncertain. The CDR3 runs to 13 residues. Germline-derived CDR1 and CDR2 are SGHKS and YYEKEE (reference sequence). V lost 6 bases, J lost 0 bases, and 10 bases lay in between. The CDR3 loop reads CASKSGGSYEQYF. Here the CDR3 DNA reads TGTGCCAGCAAATCGGGCGGCTCCTACGAGCAGTACTTC.

The rearrangement uses TRBV6-1 and TRBJ2-3; D possibly matches TRBD1 or TRBD2 (5 bases each). This CDR3 spans 15 amino acids. Trimming took off 4 bases at V and 3 bases at J, with 14 bases between the two ends. Germline-derived CDR1 and CDR2 are MNHNS and SASEGT. CDR3 residues: CASSAGPLRTDTQYF. The CDR3 DNA reads TGTGCCAGCAGTGCGGGACCTCTTAGAACAGATACGCAGTATTTT.

The rearrangement joins TRBV5-4 to TRBJ1-1; TRBD1 aligns across 7 bases. V lost 0 bases, J lost 3 bases, and 5 bases stayed unmatched. The germline gives CDR1 SGHNT, CDR2 YYREEE (reference sequence). The length of the CDR3 is 15 residues. CDR3 sequence: CASSLGGTVHTEAFF. In DNA form, the CDR3 reads TGTGCCAGCAGCTTGGGAGGGACAGTGCACACTGAAGCTTTCTTT.

Comment on this clone: This specimen includes other DNA sequences encoding the same CDR3. The chain joins TRBV2 to TRBJ2-3, with unresolved D. The ends were cut back, 6 bases at V and 3 bases at J, with 7 bases in the middle. The germline gives CDR1 SNHLY, CDR2 FYNNEI. This CDR3 has 12 residues. The CDR3 DNA sequence: TGTGCCAGCAGGGTAGGGACAGATACGCAGTATTTT. Translating gives CASRVGTDTQYF.

With regard to this clone: The sample holds other DNA sequences that translate to the same CDR3. V and J are TRBV5-1 and TRBJ1-1, with TRBD1 matching 10 bases. CDR1 SGHRS and CDR2 YFSETQ come from the germline V gene. This CDR3 contains 15 residues. The trim removed 0 bases at V and 3 bases at J, leaving 2 bases unmatched. CDR3 protein: CASSLAGQGYTEAFF. The CDR3 DNA is TGCGCCAGCAGCTTGGCGGGACAGGGGTACACTGAAGCTTTCTTT.

This chain links TRBV28 with TRBJ1-4, with a tentative D call TRBD1 (6 bases). This CDR3 has 15 amino acids. The germline CDR1 and CDR2 sequences are MDHEN and SYDVKM. V lost 6 bases and J lost 5, with 16 bases in between. Here the CDR3 DNA reads TGTGCCAGCAGCTTAAAGGGGGGGATCAATGAAAAACTGTTTTTT. Translation gives CASSLKGGINEKLFF. The variable domain in full, with the rest retrieved from reference TRBV28 and TRBJ1-4, is DVKVTQSSRYLVKRTGEKVFLECVQDMDHENMFWYRQDPGLGLRLIYFSYDVKMKEKGDIPEGYSVSREKKERFSLILESASTNQTSMYLCASSLKGGINEKLFFGSGTQLSVL.

The rearrangement joins TRBV6-4 to TRBJ2-6; D possibly corresponds to TRBD1 (5 bases). The CDR3 has 15 residues. The V end lost 5 bases, the J end lost 0 bases, and 8 bases lay between the germline ends. Germline V gives CDR1 MRHNA, CDR2 SNTAGT. Here the CDR3 DNA reads TGTGCCAGCAGTACAGGAGCCTCTGGGGCCAACGTCCTGACTTTC. Translating gives CASSTGASGANVLTF.

The chain couples TRBV19 to TRBJ1-1; 7 nucleotides line up with TRBD1. The CDR3 runs 13 residues. V shed 6 bases, J shed 3 bases, and the junction held 4 bases outside the gene matches. Germline-derived CDR1 and CDR2 are LNHDA and SQIVND (reference sequence). CDR3 in amino acids: CASRQDRDTEAFF. CDR3 DNA: TGTGCCAGTAGGCAAGACAGGGACACTGAAGCTTTCTTT.

This chain connects TRBV28 to TRBJ1-3; weak D call: TRBD1 (5 bases). This CDR3 region has 15 residues. Germline V gene sequence: CDR1 MDHEN, CDR2 SYDVKM. Trimming pared 11 bases from V and 5 bases from J, leaving 22 bases between. CDR3 amino acids: CAATGGAGVRNTIYF. The CDR3 DNA is TGTGCCGCTACGGGAGGTGCGGGGGTGAGAAACACCATATATTTT. The variable domain in full, completed from reference TRBV28 and TRBJ1-3, reads DVKVTQSSRYLVKRTGEKVFLECVQDMDHENMFWYRQDPGLGLRLIYFSYDVKMKEKGDIPEGYSVSREKKERFSLILESASTNQTSMYLCAATGGAGVRNTIYFGEGSWLTVV.

The chain employs TRBV18 and TRBJ2-3; 7 bases agree with TRBD2. Germline CDR1 KGHSH, CDR2 LQKENI. With 3 bases clipped from V and 2 bases from J, the junction kept 5 bases outside the gene matches. This CDR3 comprises 15 residues. DNA of the CDR3: TGTGCCAGCTCACCCACTAGCGCTATCACAGATACGCAGTATTTT. Its protein product is CASSPTSAITDTQYF.

The chain employs TRBV6-6 and TRBJ2-3; tentatively, D is TRBD1 (5 bases). Germline CDR1 MNHNY, CDR2 SVGAGI (reference sequence). The V end lost 3 bases, the J end lost 2 bases, and 9 bases lay between the germline ends. This CDR3 region has 14 residues. CDR3 sequence reads: CASSYSTVTDTQYF. The CDR3 DNA sequence: TGTGCCAGCAGTTATTCGACAGTCACAGATACGCAGTATTTT.

The V and J genes are TRBV28 and TRBJ2-7, with TRBD2 matching over 7 bases. V shed 8 bases and J 0 bases; nucleotides not matched to a gene: 10. CDR3 length equals 15 residues. The germline CDR1 and CDR2 sequences are MDHEN and SYDVKM. The CDR3 protein is CASANTQRGSYEQYF. CDR3 sequence (DNA): TGTGCCAGCGCAAACACACAGCGGGGCTCCTACGAGCAGTACTTC.

A word on this clone: An end of the junction does not agree with germline; a read error may underlie this. The chain joins TRBV7-2 to TRBJ2-3; 10 bases line up with TRBD2. Germline V gene sequence: CDR1 SGHTA, CDR2 FQGNSA. The CDR3 sequence is 17 residues long. CDR3 in amino acids: CASSLEFLAGGTDTQYF. CDR3 nucleotide sequence: TGTGCCAGCAGTTTAGAATTTCTAGCGGGAGGCACAGATACGCAGTATTTT.

The chain employs TRBV4-3 and TRBJ2-1, with D hard to call. The germline V and J ends were trimmed by 4 bases and 5 bases, with 12 bases remaining between them. Per germline, CDR1 LGHNA and CDR2 YSLEER. CDR3 length equals 14 residues. CDR3 in amino acids: CASSRDPSDNEQFF. The CDR3 DNA follows: TGCGCCAGCAGCCGAGATCCCAGCGACAATGAGCAGTTCTTC.

The V and J genes are TRBV18 and TRBJ2-7; D not resolved. The CDR3 is 12 amino acids. V was pared by 1 base and J by 6 bases, with 7 bases between. Looked up from germline, CDR1 is KGHSH and CDR2 is LQKENI. The CDR3: CASSPQGFEQYF. The CDR3 DNA sequence: TGTGCCAGCTCACCACAGGGTTTCGAGCAGTACTTC.

The CDR3 loop is CASSPTGLETQYF. The DNA for the CDR3 is TGTGCCAGCAGCCCGACAGGGTTAGAGACCCAGTACTTC. The rearrangement uses TRBV11-2 and TRBJ2-5, with 7 bases fitting TRBD1. V dropped 5 bases and J dropped 4; count of bases not matched to a gene: 4. This CDR3 contains 13 residues. Germline loops: CDR1 SGHAT, CDR2 FQNNGV. Full variable domain (missing parts from reference TRBV11-2 and TRBJ2-5): EAGVAQSPRYKIIEKRQSVAFWCNPISGHATLYWYQQILGQGPKLLIQFQNNGVVDDSQLPKDRFSAERLKGVDSTLKIQPAKLEDSAVYLCASSPTGLETQYFGPGTRLLVL.

The CDR3 spells CASSVVFSGVPQEQFF. Here the CDR3 DNA reads TGTGCCAGCAGCGTAGTCTTCAGCGGGGTGCCTCAGGAGCAGTTCTTC. V is TRBV9 and J is TRBJ2-1; 7 bases match TRBD2. Per germline, CDR1 SGDLS and CDR2 YYNGEE. J gave up 10 bases and V 0 bases, and 13 bases lay outside the gene matches. This CDR3 is 16 amino acids long.

The chain joins TRBV12-5 to TRBJ2-1; 12 bases are a match to TRBD2. The germline V gene has CDR1 LGHNT and CDR2 FRNRAP. V shed 6 bases and J 4 bases; nucleotides not matched to a gene: 4. The CDR3 has 15 amino acids. The CDR3 loop is CASGRGLAGYNEQFF. The CDR3 DNA follows: TGTGCTAGTGGCCGCGGACTAGCGGGATACAATGAGCAGTTCTTC. The full variable domain, rest sourced from reference TRBV12-5 and TRBJ2-1, is DARVTQTPRHKVTEMGQEVTMRCQPILGHNTVFWYRQTMMQGLELLAYFRNRAPLDDSGMPKDRFSAEMPDATLATLKIQPSEPRDSAVYFCASGRGLAGYNEQFFGPGTRLTVL.